The 28 T cell receptor beta chains reported below all come from one sample, sequenced in a study of cytomegalovirus exposure and HLA in healthy donors. The PCR ran on 60 Vbeta and 13 Jbeta primers. Measured with immunoSEQ multiplex PCR; TCRdb has only the in-frame clones, and not every one. The table records about 120,000 clones, around four fifths of them present only once. Specimen: PBMCs. The receptors stem from a man aged 35 to 55 in good health and CMV-seronegative.

This clone was counted a single time. The chain joins TRBV7-9 to TRBJ2-7, with D perhaps matching TRBD1 (6 bases). The CDR3 consists of 19 residues. The V end was cut by 4 bases, the J end by 2 bases, with 27 bases between. Germline CDR1 reads SEHNR; CDR2 reads FQNEAQ (reference sequence). CDR3 protein: CASSSLTGQVRLYPYEQYF. The CDR3 DNA is TGTGCCAGCAGCTCGTTGACAGGACAAGTACGATTATATCCCTACGAGCAGTACTTC.

The V call is TRBV5-1, the J call TRBJ1-1, with 8 bases matching TRBD1. The CDR3 loop spans 15 amino acids. Unmatched junction bases numbered 11, after V lost 4 bases and J lost 6 bases. Germline CDR1 is SGHRS and CDR2 is YFSETQ. CDR3 sequence: CASSGTGRLRAEAFF. CDR3 sequence (DNA): TGCGCCAGCAGCGGGACAGGACGCCTGAGGGCTGAAGCTTTCTTT.

The genes are TRBV5-5 and TRBJ1-4, with TRBD1 matching 8 bases. The CDR3 length is 14 residues. J was trimmed by 7 bases and V by 3 bases; bases with no gene match: 5. Germline-derived CDR1 and CDR2 are SGHKS and YYEKEE (reference sequence). The chain's CDR3 is CASSSRTGTEKLFF. The CDR3 DNA sequence: TGTGCCAGCAGCTCCCGGACAGGGACTGAAAAACTGTTTTTT.

The chain recombines TRBV5-6 with TRBJ1-2; the D is unclear. The CDR3 runs to 15 residues. Germline CDR1 is SGHDT and CDR2 is YYEEEE. The V end lost 1 base, the J end lost 2 bases, and 12 bases lay between the germline ends. The CDR3, as DNA: TGTGCCAGCAGCTTGAACAGAGCTTTAAACTATGGCTACACCTTC. Residues: CASSLNRALNYGYTF.

The chain is built from TRBV6-5 and TRBJ2-7; maybe TRBD1 (6 bases). Germline V gene sequence: CDR1 MNHEY, CDR2 SVGAGI. The V end was cut by 5 bases, the J end by 4 bases, with 18 bases between. The CDR3 loop spans 15 amino acids. For the CDR3, the DNA is TGTGCCAGCAGTACGGTGAACAGGGTGGTTTACGAGCAGTACTTC. It is translated as CASSTVNRVVYEQYF.

The rearrangement links TRBV9 to TRBJ2-5; TRBD2 might be the D (6 bases). CDR3 size: 16 residues. Trimming pared 1 base from V and 5 bases from J, leaving 18 bases between. Germline V CDR1 and CDR2: SGDLS, YYNGEE. Here the CDR3 DNA reads TGTGCCAGCAGCGTACAAGACAACCGGGAGTGGGAGACCCAGTACTTC. Translation gives CASSVQDNREWETQYF.

Only a few counts were recorded for this clone. The chain uses TRBV2 and TRBJ2-3; 8 bases are a match to TRBD2. Germline loops: CDR1 SNHLY, CDR2 FYNNEI. V dropped 2 bases and J dropped 2; count of bases not matched to a gene: 6. This CDR3 is 16 amino acids long. CDR3 sequence (DNA): TGTGCCAGCAGTGAAACGGGACTAGGAAACACAGATACGCAGTATTTT. Amino acid sequence: CASSETGLGNTDTQYF.

V and J are TRBV19 and TRBJ1-1, with D possibly TRBD1 on 6 matching bases. This CDR3 is 15 amino acids long. V dropped 1 base and J dropped 1 base, with 10 bases sitting between them. CDR1 is LNHDA and CDR2 is SQIVND in the germline V gene (reference sequence). As DNA, the CDR3 is TGTGCCAGTAGTATAGTGGGGGCCGGGAACACTGAAGCTTTCTTT. Amino acid sequence: CASSIVGAGNTEAFF.

The chain combines TRBV7-2 with TRBJ2-5; 8 positions agree with TRBD2. V lost 3 bases to trimming and J lost 4 bases; unmatched junction nucleotides: 1. This CDR3 contains 13 residues. Germline CDR1 is SGHTA and CDR2 is FQGNSA. The DNA for the CDR3 is TGTGCCAGCAGCTTTACTAGCGGAGAGACCCAGTACTTC. Protein product: CASSFTSGETQYF.

In its sample, this clone was seen a few times. CDR3 sequence (DNA): TGTGCCAGCAGCCAAGAGATCGACTCTGAAGCTTTCTTT. It codes for CASSQEIDSEAFF. The chain carries TRBV14 and TRBJ1-1, with D uncertain. CDR1 and CDR2 (germline): SGHDN, FVKESK. The CDR3 spans 13 residues. Deletions cut 0 bases from V and 6 bases from J, with 8 bases between.

This clone was observed once. This rearrangement joins TRBV7-2 to TRBJ1-5; 9 nucleotides match TRBD1. CDR1 is SGHTA and CDR2 is FQGNSA in the germline V gene. The CDR3 loop spans 17 amino acids. With 5 bases clipped from V and 7 bases from J, the junction kept 15 bases outside the gene matches. CDR3 region: CASSTSRTGEGNQPQHF. CDR3 nucleotide sequence: TGTGCCAGCAGCACAAGCCGGACAGGGGAGGGAAACCAGCCCCAGCATTTT. Using reference TRBV7-2 and TRBJ1-5 for the parts outside the CDR3, the full variable domain is GAGVSQSPSNKVTEKGKDVELRCDPISGHTALYWYRQSLGQGLEFLIYFQGNSAPDKSGLPSDRFSAERTGGSVSTLTIQRTQQEDSAVYLCASSTSRTGEGNQPQHFGDGTRLSIL.

This clone was recorded a few times. This rearrangement joins TRBV30 to TRBJ1-2, with D uncertain. Germline CDR1 is GTSNPN and CDR2 is SVGIG (reference sequence). V was cut by 2 bases and J by 4 bases, with 8 bases left in between. The CDR3 loop spans 12 amino acids. CDR3 region: CAWSLNSYGYTF. In DNA form, the CDR3 reads TGTGCCTGGAGTCTGAACAGCTATGGCTACACCTTC.

This clone showed up just a few times. This chain uses TRBV19 with TRBJ2-4; 11 bases align to TRBD2. V shed 6 bases and J 0 bases; nucleotides not matched to a gene: 4. CDR3 length equals 16 residues. Germline V gene lookup returns CDR1 LNHDA and CDR2 SQIVND (reference sequence). Here the CDR3 DNA reads TGTGCCAGTAGGGGACTAGCGGCCTTAGCCAAAAACATTCAGTACTTC. This gives the protein CASRGLAALAKNIQYF.

As DNA, the CDR3 is TGCGCCAGCAGCCAACATCAGGGGGCCGGAGGAACTGAAGCTTTCTTT. Translating it yields CASSQHQGAGGTEAFF. This chain connects TRBV4-3 to TRBJ1-1; TRBD1 agrees at 8 bases. The junction had 10 bases not matched to a gene; V was cut back by 2 bases and J by 5 bases. CDR3 length equals 16 residues. Germline CDR1 is LGHNA and CDR2 is YSLEER.

The chain uses TRBV14 and TRBJ2-1; 7 bases align to TRBD2. The V gene end was trimmed by 8 bases and the J gene end by 0 bases; junction bases not matched to a gene: 7. CDR1 SGHDN and CDR2 FVKESK come from the germline V gene. The CDR3 length is 15 residues. The CDR3 loop is CASRGGTSSYNEQFF. The CDR3 region has the DNA TGTGCCAGCCGGGGAGGGACGAGCTCCTACAATGAGCAGTTCTTC.

V is TRBV28 and J is TRBJ1-1; D unclear. Germline V lookup: CDR1 MDHEN, CDR2 SYDVKM. V was pared by 4 bases and J by 5 bases, with 14 bases between. CDR3 length: 14 amino acids. DNA for the CDR3: TGTGCCAGCAGTTCCCCCGCGCTGAGTACTGAAGCTTTCTTT. Protein sequence: CASSSPALSTEAFF.

The J gene is TRBJ1-5, the V gene TRBV4-1; tentative D call: TRBD1 (6 bases). The CDR3 covers 14 residues. Per the germline V gene, CDR1 is MGHRA and CDR2 is YSYEKL. The V end lost 3 bases, the J end lost 6 bases, and 12 bases lay between the germline ends. The DNA of the CDR3 is TGCGCCAGCAGCCACACTACAGGGCCTCAGCCCCAGCATTTT. Encoded protein: CASSHTTGPQPQHF.

The J gene is TRBJ2-3, the V gene TRBV9, with D uncertain. The length of the CDR3 is 13 residues. The V end lost 2 bases, the J end lost 6 bases, and 10 bases lay between the germline ends. Germline CDR1 is SGDLS and CDR2 is YYNGEE. The CDR3, as DNA: TGTGCCAGCAGCGTGGGCGTGTCGGATACGCAGTATTTT. This gives the protein CASSVGVSDTQYF.

The chain joins TRBV21-1 to TRBJ2-3; TRBD2, the table's D call, was not compared with the DNA. TRBV21-1 is an annotated pseudogene. The CDR3 is 22 residues long. CDR3 region: CASSRTSLHGGASAGATDTQYF. DNA for the CDR3: TGTGCCAGCAGCCGTACTAGTCTTCATGGGGGCGCCTCTGCGGGGGCCACAGATACGCAGTATTTT.

This clone was picked up a small number of times. The chain employs TRBV6-1 and TRBJ1-2; unclear D gene. The CDR3 totals 13 residues. V lost 3 bases, J lost 11 bases, and 16 bases lay in between. The germline V gene has CDR1 MNHNS and CDR2 SASEGT. As DNA, the CDR3 is TGTGCCAGCAGTGACGACTTCATCTTCGGATACACCTTC. It yields the protein CASSDDFIFGYTF.

The V call is TRBV6-5, the J call TRBJ2-3; no reliable D call. V lost 3 bases and J 0 bases, leaving 13 bases between the germline ends. This CDR3 spans 16 amino acids. In germline, CDR1 is MNHEY, CDR2 SVGAGI. The CDR3 region is CASSYRPGSSTDTQYF. The DNA for the CDR3 is TGTGCCAGCAGTTATCGTCCCGGGTCGAGCACAGATACGCAGTATTTT.

The chain links TRBV6-1 to TRBJ2-7; the match to TRBD2 covers 10 bases. J gave up 8 bases and V 2 bases, and 6 bases lay outside the gene matches. The CDR3 has 14 amino acids. Germline V lookup: CDR1 MNHNS, CDR2 SASEGT. CDR3 nucleotide sequence: TGTGCCAGCAGTGAAACCCCACTAGCGGGAAAGCAGTACTTC. It codes for CASSETPLAGKQYF.

The chain combines TRBV18 with TRBJ1-5; a possible D gene is TRBD1 (5 bases). V lost 9 bases to trimming and J lost 4 bases, with 16 bases between them. Germline V gene data show CDR1 as KGHSH and CDR2 as LQKENI. The CDR3 covers 14 residues. The CDR3 coding sequence is TGTGCCAGTACCGGGCGTGACAGTAATCAGCCCCAGCATTTT. This encodes CASTGRDSNQPQHF. The full variable domain, its missing parts supplied by reference TRBV18 and TRBJ1-5, is NAGVMQNPRHLVRRRGQEARLRCSPMKGHSHVYWYRQLPEEGLKFMVYLQKENIIDESGMPKERFSAEFPKEGPSILRIQQVVRGDSAAYFCASTGRDSNQPQHFGDGTRLSIL.

The gene calls are TRBV9 and TRBJ2-1; the match to TRBD2 covers 11 bases. V lost 0 bases and J lost 3; bases outside the gene matches: 5. Germline CDR1 is SGDLS and CDR2 is YYNGEE. The CDR3 spans 17 residues. CDR3 loop: CASSVGTSGGVYNEQFF. In DNA, the CDR3 is TGTGCCAGCAGCGTAGGAACTAGCGGGGGAGTCTACAATGAGCAGTTCTTC.

V and J are TRBV2 and TRBJ2-7; perhaps TRBD1 as D (5 bases). The CDR3 length is 14 residues. Trimming took 3 bases from V and 2 from J, leaving 11 bases between them. Germline CDR1 reads SNHLY; CDR2 reads FYNNEI. CDR3 nucleotide sequence: TGTGCCAGCAGTGAGAACAGGCTAGCCTACGAGCAGTACTTC. Translation gives CASSENRLAYEQYF.

This chain links TRBV4-3 with TRBJ1-5, with TRBD1 matching 8 bases. Germline V gene sequence: CDR1 LGHNA, CDR2 YSLEER. V lost 0 bases to trimming and J lost 4 bases; unmatched junction nucleotides: 2. This CDR3 has 15 amino acids. The CDR3 region has the DNA TGCGCCAGCAGCCAAGATGGGGACAGGAATCAGCCCCAGCATTTT. It translates to CASSQDGDRNQPQHF.

This clone was detected a few times. The chain links TRBV19 to TRBJ2-2, with 9 positions matching TRBD2. The germline gives CDR1 LNHDA, CDR2 SQIVND (reference sequence). CDR3 length: 16 amino acids. V gave up 6 bases and J gave up 2 bases; unmatched junction bases: 7. The CDR3 loop is CASRRLAVRNTGELFF. The CDR3 DNA follows: TGTGCCAGTAGGAGACTAGCGGTTCGTAACACCGGGGAGCTGTTTTTT.

This clone was observed a single time. The CDR3 protein is CASSRGQGYSPLHF. As DNA, the CDR3 is TGCGCCAGCAGTAGGGGACAGGGTTATTCACCCCTCCACTTT. The V call is TRBV5-1, the J call TRBJ1-6, with TRBD1 matching 9 bases. Germline values: CDR1 SGHRS, CDR2 YFSETQ. This CDR3 spans 14 amino acids. V shed 5 bases and J 8 bases; nucleotides not matched to a gene: 5.